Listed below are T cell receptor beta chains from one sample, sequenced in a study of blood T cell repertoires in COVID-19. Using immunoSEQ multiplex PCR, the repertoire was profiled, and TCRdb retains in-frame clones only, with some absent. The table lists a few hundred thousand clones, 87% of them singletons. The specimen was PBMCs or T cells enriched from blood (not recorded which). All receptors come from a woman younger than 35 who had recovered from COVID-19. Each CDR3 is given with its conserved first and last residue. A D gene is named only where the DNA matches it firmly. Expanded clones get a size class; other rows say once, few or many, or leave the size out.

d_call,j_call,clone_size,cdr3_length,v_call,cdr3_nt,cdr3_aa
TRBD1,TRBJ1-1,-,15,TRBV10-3,TGTGCCATCAGTGGAACAGGGGGCAGCGATACTGAAGCTTTCTTT,CAISGTGGSDTEAFF
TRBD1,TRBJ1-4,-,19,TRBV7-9,TGTGCCAGCAGCCCTCCTTCGGGGACAGGGGCAATAGGCGCTGAAAAACTGTTTTTT,CASSPPSGTGAIGAEKLFF
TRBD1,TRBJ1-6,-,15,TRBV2,TGTGCCAGCGACCCTGGACAGGGGGAAAATTCACCCCTCCACTTT,CASDPGQGENSPLHF
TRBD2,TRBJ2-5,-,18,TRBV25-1,TGTGCCAGCAGTGAACACACAGCCGGGACTAATGAGCAAGAGACCCAGTACTTC,CASSEHTAGTNEQETQYF
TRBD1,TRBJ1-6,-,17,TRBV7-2,TGTGCCAGCAGCCCCCAGGGGGCCAGCTCCTATAATTCACCCCTCCACTTT,CASSPQGASSYNSPLHF
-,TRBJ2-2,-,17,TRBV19,TGTGCCAGCTCAGTAAGCGGTATCAGACGAGGAGCCGGGGAGCTGTTTTTT,CASSVSGIRRGAGELFF
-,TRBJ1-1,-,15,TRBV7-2,TGTGCCAGCAGCTTAGCGGGAAGGGGCTACACTGAAGCTTTCTTT,CASSLAGRGYTEAFF
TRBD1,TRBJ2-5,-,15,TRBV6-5,TGTGCCAGCAGTTACCGTCAGGGGGCTAGGGAGACCCAGTACTTC,CASSYRQGARETQYF
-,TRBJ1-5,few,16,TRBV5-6,TGTGCCAGCAGCTCCCGGCCTCAGGGGATTCAGCAGCCCCAGCATTTT,CASSSRPQGIQQPQHF
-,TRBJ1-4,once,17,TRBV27,TGTGCCAGCAGTTTATCGTTGGCGGGGCAGCGTAATGAAAAACTGTTTTTT,CASSLSLAGQRNEKLFF
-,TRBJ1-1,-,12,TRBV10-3,TGTGCCATCAGTGTCGGTGACACTGAAGCTTTCTTT,CAISVGDTEAFF
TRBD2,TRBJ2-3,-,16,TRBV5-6,TGTGCCAGCAGCTTGGGACTAGCGGGGAACACAGATACGCAGTATTTT,CASSLGLAGNTDTQYF
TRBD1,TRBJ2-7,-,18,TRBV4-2,TGTGCCAGCAGCCAAGATTGGTCGGGGACAGGGGGCCGGTACGAGCAGTACTTC,CASSQDWSGTGGRYEQYF
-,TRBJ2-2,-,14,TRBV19,TGTGCCAGTAGTATGTGGCGGGACACCGGGGAGCTGTTTTTT,CASSMWRDTGELFF
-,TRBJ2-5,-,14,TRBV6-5,TGTGCCAGCGCCGCGGATCCTAGAGGAGAGACCCAGTACTTC,CASAADPRGETQYF
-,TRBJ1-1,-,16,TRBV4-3,TGCGCCAGCAGCCAGGATATACAGATCCCCAACACTGAAGCTTTCTTT,CASSQDIQIPNTEAFF
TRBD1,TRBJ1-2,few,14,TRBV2,TGTGCCAGCAGTACAGGGGGCTCTAACTATGGCTACACCTTC,CASSTGGSNYGYTF
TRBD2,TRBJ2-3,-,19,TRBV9,TGTGCCAGCAGCGTAGCGGCCGAATTTTGGCGGGGGAGCACAGATACGCAGTATTTT,CASSVAAEFWRGSTDTQYF
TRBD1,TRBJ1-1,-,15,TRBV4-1,TGCGCCAGCAGCCAAAGACAGGGGGTTAGGGTTGAAGCTTTCTTT,CASSQRQGVRVEAFF
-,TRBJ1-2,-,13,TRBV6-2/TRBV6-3,TGTGCCAGCAGTAAGAGGGAGCCCCATGGCTACACCTTC,CASSKREPHGYTF